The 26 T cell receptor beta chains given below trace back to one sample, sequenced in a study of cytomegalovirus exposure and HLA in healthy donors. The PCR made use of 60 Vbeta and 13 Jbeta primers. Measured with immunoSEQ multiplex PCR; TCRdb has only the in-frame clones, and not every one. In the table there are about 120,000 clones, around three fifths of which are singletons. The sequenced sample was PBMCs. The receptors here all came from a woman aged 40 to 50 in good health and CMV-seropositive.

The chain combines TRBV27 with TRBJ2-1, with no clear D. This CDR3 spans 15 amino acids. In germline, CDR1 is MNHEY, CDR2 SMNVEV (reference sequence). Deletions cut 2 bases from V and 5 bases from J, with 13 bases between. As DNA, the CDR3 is TGTGCCAGCAGTTTAGGCACAGCAGTCAACAATGAGCAGTTCTTC. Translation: CASSLGTAVNNEQFF.

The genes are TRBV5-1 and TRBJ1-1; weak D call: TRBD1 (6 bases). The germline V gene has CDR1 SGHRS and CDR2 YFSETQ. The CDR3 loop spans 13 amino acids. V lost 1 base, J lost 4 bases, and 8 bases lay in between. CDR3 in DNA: TGCGCCAGCAGCTTGACAGGGACCACTGAAGCTTTCTTT. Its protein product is CASSLTGTTEAFF.

The CDR3 loop is CASSYTGAGNTIYF. CDR3 nucleotides: TGTGCCAGCAGTTATACAGGGGCTGGAAACACCATATATTTT. The J gene is TRBJ1-3, the V gene TRBV27; 7 bases agree with TRBD1. CDR3 length: 14 residues. Germline lookup yields CDR1 MNHEY and CDR2 SMNVEV (reference sequence). J gave up 2 bases and V 4 bases, and 2 bases lay outside the gene matches.

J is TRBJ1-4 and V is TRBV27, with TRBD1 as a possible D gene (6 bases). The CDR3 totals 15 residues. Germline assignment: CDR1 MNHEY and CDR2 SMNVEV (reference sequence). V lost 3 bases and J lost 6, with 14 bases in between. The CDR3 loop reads CASSFLTGRDEKLFF. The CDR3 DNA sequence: TGTGCCAGCAGTTTTTTGACAGGCCGGGATGAAAAACTGTTTTTT.

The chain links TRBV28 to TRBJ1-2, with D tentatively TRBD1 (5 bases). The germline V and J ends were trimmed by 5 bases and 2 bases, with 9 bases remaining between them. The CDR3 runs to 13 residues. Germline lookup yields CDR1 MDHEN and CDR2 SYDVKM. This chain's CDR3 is CASSADSNYGYTF. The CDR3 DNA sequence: TGTGCCAGCAGTGCCGACAGCAACTATGGCTACACCTTC.

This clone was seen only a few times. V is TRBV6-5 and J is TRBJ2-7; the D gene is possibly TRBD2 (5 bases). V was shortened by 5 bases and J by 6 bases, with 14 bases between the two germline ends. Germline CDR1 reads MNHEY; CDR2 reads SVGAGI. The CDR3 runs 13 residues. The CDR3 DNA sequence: TGTGCCAGCAGTCCTAGCCCCCCGGGCGAGCAGTACTTC. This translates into CASSPSPPGEQYF.

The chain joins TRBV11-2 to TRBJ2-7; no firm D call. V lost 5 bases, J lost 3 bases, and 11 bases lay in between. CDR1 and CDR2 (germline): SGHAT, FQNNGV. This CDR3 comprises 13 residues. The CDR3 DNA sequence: TGTGCCAGCAGCCCCTACAGAAACTACGAGCAGTACTTC. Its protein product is CASSPYRNYEQYF.

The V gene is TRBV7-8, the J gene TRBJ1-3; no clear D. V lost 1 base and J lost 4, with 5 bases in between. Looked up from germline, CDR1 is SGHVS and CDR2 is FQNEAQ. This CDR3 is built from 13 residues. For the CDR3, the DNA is TGTGCCAGCAGCTTAGATCTGGGAAACACCATATATTTT. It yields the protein CASSLDLGNTIYF. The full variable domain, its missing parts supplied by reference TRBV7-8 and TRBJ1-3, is GAGVSQSPRYKVAKRGQDVALRCDPISGHVSLFWYQQALGQGPEFLTYFQNEAQLDKSGLPSDRFFAERPEGSVSTLKIQRTQQEDSAVYLCASSLDLGNTIYFGEGSWLTVV.

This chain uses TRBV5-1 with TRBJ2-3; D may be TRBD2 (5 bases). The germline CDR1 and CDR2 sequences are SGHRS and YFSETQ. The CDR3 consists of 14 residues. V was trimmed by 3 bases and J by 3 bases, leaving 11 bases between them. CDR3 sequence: CASSSSSGTDTQYF. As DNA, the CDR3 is TGCGCCAGCAGCTCTAGCAGCGGAACAGATACGCAGTATTTT.

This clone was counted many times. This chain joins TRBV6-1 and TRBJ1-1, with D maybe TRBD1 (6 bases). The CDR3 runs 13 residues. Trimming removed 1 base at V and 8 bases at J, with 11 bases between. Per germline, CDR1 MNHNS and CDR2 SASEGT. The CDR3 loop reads CASSEVQGIEAFF. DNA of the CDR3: TGTGCCAGCAGTGAAGTACAGGGTATCGAAGCTTTCTTT.

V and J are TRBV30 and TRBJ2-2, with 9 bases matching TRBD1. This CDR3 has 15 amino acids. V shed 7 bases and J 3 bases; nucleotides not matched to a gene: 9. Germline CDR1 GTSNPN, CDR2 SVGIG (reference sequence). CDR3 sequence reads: CASPPGQGDTGELFF. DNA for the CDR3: TGTGCCTCCCCCCCGGGACAGGGCGACACCGGGGAGCTGTTTTTT.

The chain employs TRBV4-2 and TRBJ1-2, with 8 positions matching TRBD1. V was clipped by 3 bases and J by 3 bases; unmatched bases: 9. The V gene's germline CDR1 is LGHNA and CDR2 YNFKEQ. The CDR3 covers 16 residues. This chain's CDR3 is CASSHGRTGQYYGYTF. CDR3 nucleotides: TGTGCCAGCAGCCACGGACGGACAGGGCAATACTATGGCTACACCTTC.

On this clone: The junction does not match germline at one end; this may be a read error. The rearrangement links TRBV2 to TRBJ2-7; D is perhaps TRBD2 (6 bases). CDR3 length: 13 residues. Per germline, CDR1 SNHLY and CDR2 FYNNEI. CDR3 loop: CASSEGGAGPLIF. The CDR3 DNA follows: TGTGCCAGCAGTGAAGGCGGGGCAGGTCCCCTCATCTTC.

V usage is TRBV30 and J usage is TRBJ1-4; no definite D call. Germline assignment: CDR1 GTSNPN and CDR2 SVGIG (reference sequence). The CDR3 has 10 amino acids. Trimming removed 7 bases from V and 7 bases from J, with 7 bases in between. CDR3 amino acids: CALLVEKLFF. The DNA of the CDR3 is TGTGCCTTGCTAGTTGAAAAACTGTTTTTT.

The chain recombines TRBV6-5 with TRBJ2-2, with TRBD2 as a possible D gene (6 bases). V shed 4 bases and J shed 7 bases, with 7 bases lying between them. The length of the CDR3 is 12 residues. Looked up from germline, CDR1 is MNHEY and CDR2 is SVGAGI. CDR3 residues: CASSWRGGELFF. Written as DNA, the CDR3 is TGTGCCAGCAGTTGGCGGGGCGGGGAGCTGTTTTTT.

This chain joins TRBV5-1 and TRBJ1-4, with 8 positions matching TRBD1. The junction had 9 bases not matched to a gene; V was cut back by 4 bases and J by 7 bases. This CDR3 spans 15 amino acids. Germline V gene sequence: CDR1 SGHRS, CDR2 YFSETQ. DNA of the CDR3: TGCGCCAGCAGCCGACGGACAGGACAGGGTGAAAAACTGTTTTTT. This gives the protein CASSRRTGQGEKLFF.

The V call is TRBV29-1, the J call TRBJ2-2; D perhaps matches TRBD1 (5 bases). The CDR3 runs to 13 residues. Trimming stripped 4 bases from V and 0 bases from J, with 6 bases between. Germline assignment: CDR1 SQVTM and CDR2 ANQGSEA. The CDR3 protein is CSVGRANTGELFF. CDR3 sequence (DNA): TGCAGCGTTGGCAGGGCGAACACCGGGGAGCTGTTTTTT.

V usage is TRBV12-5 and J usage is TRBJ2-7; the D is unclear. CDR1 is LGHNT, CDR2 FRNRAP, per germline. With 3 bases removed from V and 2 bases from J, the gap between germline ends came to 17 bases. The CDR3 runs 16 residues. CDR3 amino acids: CASGLIPPGRPYEQYF. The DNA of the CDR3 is TGTGCTAGTGGTTTAATCCCCCCAGGCAGACCCTACGAGCAGTACTTC.

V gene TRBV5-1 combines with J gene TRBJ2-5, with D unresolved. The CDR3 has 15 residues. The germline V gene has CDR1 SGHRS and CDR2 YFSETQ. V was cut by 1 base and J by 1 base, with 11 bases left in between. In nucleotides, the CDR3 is TGCGCCAGCAGCTTGAGAGGTAGCCGCCAAGAGACCCAGTACTTC. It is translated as CASSLRGSRQETQYF.

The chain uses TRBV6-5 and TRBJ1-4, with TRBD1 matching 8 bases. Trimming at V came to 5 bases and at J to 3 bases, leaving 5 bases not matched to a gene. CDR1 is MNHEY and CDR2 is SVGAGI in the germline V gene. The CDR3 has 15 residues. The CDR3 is CASSGQGVANEKLFF. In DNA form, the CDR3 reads TGTGCCAGCAGTGGACAGGGAGTAGCTAATGAAAAACTGTTTTTT.

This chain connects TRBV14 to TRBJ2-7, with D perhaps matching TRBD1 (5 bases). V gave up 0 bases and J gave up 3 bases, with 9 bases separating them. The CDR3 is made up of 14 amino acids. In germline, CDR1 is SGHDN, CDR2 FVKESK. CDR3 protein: CASSQDRVYYEQYF. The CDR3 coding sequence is TGTGCCAGCAGCCAAGACAGGGTGTACTACGAGCAGTACTTC.

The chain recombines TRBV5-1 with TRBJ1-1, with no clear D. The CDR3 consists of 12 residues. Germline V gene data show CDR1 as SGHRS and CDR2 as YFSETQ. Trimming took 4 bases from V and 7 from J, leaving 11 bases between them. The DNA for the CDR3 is TGCGCCAGCAGCCCCACCGGGATTGAAGCTTTCTTT. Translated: CASSPTGIEAFF.

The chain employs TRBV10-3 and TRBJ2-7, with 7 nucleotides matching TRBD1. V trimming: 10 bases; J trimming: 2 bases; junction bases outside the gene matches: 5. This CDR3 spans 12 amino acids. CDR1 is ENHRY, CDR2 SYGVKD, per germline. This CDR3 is CATRDRAYEQYF. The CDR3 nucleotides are TGTGCCACCCGAGACAGGGCCTACGAGCAGTACTTC.

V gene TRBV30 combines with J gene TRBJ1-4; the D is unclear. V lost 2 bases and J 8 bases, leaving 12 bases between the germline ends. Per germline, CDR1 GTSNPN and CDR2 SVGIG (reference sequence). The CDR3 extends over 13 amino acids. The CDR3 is CAWSWRRGEKLFF. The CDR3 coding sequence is TGTGCCTGGAGTTGGAGGCGTGGGGAAAAACTGTTTTTT. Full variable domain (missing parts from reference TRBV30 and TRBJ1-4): SQTIHQWPATLVQPVGSPLSLECTVEGTSNPNLYWYRQAAGRGLQLLFYSVGIGQISSEVPQNLSASRPQDRQFILSSKKLLLSDSGFYLCAWSWRRGEKLFFGSGTQLSVL.

The CDR3 DNA follows: TGTGCCAGCTCACCATCCGTCCCTGGACTAGCGGGATCCCAAGAGACCCAGTACTTC. It encodes CASSPSVPGLAGSQETQYF. The chain links TRBV18 to TRBJ2-5, with TRBD2 identical over 12 bases. Trimming at V came to 2 bases and at J to 1 base, leaving 11 bases not matched to a gene. This CDR3 is built from 19 residues. Per the germline V gene, CDR1 is KGHSH and CDR2 is LQKENI.

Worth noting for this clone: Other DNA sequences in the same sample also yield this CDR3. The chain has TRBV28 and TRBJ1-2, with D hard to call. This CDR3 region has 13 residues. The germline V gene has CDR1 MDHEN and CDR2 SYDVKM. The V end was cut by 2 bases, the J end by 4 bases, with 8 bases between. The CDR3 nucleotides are TGTGCCAGCAGTTTAAGCGGGGTCTATGGCTACACCTTC. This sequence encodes CASSLSGVYGYTF.